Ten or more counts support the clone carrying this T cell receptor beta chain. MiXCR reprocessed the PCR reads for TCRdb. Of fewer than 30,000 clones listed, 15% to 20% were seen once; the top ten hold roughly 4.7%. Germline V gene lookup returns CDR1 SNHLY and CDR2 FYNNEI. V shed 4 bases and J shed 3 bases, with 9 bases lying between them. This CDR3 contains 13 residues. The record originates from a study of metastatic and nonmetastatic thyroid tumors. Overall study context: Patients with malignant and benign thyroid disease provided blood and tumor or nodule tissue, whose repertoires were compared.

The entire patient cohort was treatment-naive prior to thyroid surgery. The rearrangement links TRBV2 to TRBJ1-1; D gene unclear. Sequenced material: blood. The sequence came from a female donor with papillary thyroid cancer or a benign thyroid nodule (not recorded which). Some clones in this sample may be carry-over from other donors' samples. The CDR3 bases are TGTGCCAGCAGTGTCGACGGATACACTGAAGCTTTCTTT. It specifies CASSVDGYTEAFF.